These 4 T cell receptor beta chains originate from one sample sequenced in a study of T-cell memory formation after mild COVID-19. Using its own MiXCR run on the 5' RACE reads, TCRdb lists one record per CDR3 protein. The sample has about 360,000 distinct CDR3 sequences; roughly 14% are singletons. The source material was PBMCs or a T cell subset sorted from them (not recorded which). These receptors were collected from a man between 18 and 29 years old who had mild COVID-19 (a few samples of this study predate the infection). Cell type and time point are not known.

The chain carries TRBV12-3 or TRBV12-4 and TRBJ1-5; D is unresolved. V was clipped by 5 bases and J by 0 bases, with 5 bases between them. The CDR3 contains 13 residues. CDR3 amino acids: CASSRLSNQPQHF. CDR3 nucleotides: TGTGCCAGCAGTCGACTTAGCAATCAGCCCCAGCATTTT.

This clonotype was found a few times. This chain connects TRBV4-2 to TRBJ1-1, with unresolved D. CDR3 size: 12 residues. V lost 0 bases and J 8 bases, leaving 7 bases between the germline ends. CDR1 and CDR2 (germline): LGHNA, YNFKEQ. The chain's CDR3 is CASSQEGREAFF. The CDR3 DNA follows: TGTGCCAGCAGCCAAGAGGGTAGGGAAGCTTTCTTT.

CDR3 nucleotide sequence: TGTGCCAGCACCGGCGCAGATACGCAGTATTTT. Protein product: CASTGADTQYF. The V and J genes are TRBV2 and TRBJ2-3; D gene uncertain. The CDR3 runs to 11 residues. CDR1 is SNHLY and CDR2 is FYNNEI in the germline V gene. Trimming took 7 bases from V and 4 from J, leaving 6 bases between them.

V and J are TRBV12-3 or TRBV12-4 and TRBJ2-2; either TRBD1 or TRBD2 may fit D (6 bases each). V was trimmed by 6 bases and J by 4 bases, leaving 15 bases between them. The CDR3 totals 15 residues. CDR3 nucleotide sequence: TGTGCCAGCAGCCAAAGGGGGGTTCGCACCGGGGAGCTGTTTTTT. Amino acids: CASSQRGVRTGELFF.